The 19 T cell receptor beta chains listed next were all sequenced from one sample in a study of lymphopenia after photon versus proton radiotherapy (dated by TCRdb to the late 2010s). The library relied on the immunoSEQ multiplex PCR assay. This is the immuneACCESS table as TCRdb keeps it, with only in-frame sequences that have V and J called. A part of the clones is gone; compared with another copy, unresolved V genes explain less than half, and the rest is unexplained. In all, the sample holds 10,000 to 15,000 clones, and approximately 88% of those were seen once. The ten largest clonotypes hold 3.3% of the sample. The specimen was peripheral blood, collected from a patient treated with proton-based radiotherapy. Receptor source: a man aged 60 to 75 with pancreatic cancer.

The chain uses TRBV5-4 and TRBJ1-2, with D uncertain. With 4 bases removed from V and 1 base from J, the gap between germline ends came to 14 bases. This CDR3 spans 15 amino acids. Germline CDR1 is SGHNT and CDR2 is YYREEE (reference sequence). CDR3 protein: CASSPGRGFNYGYTF. DNA for the CDR3: TGTGCCAGCAGCCCCGGACGGGGTTTTAACTATGGCTACACCTTC.

The rearrangement links TRBV7-2 to TRBJ2-3; maybe TRBD1 (6 bases). The V gene's germline CDR1 is SGHTA and CDR2 FQGNSA. The germline V and J ends were trimmed by 3 bases and 4 bases, with 11 bases remaining between them. The CDR3 is 14 amino acids. The CDR3 nucleotides are TGTGCCAGCAGCTTGGGCAGGGGTTCAGATACGCAGTATTTT. It encodes CASSLGRGSDTQYF.

The J gene is TRBJ1-2, the V gene TRBV4-2; 9 positions match TRBD1. CDR1 is LGHNA and CDR2 is YNFKEQ in the germline V gene. This CDR3 has 16 residues. V dropped 4 bases and J dropped 2; count of bases not matched to a gene: 8. The chain's CDR3 is CASSPSSGTGNYGYTF. CDR3 nucleotides: TGTGCCAGCAGCCCCTCCTCCGGGACAGGGAACTATGGCTACACCTTC.

The chain combines TRBV14 with TRBJ2-7; D could derive from TRBD1 or TRBD2 (6 bases each). The CDR3 sequence is 14 residues long. Per the germline V gene, CDR1 is SGHDN and CDR2 is FVKESK. The V gene lost 4 bases and the J gene lost 6 bases, with 16 bases spanning the gap. The CDR3 region is CASSLGGRGREQYF. Written as DNA, the CDR3 is TGTGCCAGCAGCCTGGGGGGCCGCGGACGCGAGCAGTACTTC.

The chain links TRBV2 to TRBJ1-4; D uncertain. The CDR3 is 15 residues long. Trimming left V 0 bases short and J 7 bases short, with 12 bases between. Germline CDR1 and CDR2: SNHLY and FYNNEI. CDR3 DNA: TGTGCCAGCAGTGAAGCAGGGCCCGGTTCTGAAAAACTGTTTTTT. Residues: CASSEAGPGSEKLFF.

The CDR3 loop reads CASFTGVAGGLSTDTQYF. The DNA of the CDR3 is TGTGCCAGCTTCACTGGGGTAGCGGGGGGACTAAGCACAGATACGCAGTATTTT. The V call is TRBV7-2, the J call TRBJ2-3, with 10 bases lining up with TRBD2. Germline V gene data show CDR1 as SGHTA and CDR2 as FQGNSA. Unmatched junction bases numbered 14, after V lost 8 bases and J lost 0 bases. CDR3 length: 18 residues. Drawing the rest from reference TRBV7-2 and TRBJ2-3, the complete variable domain is GAGVSQSPSNKVTEKGKDVELRCDPISGHTALYWYRQSLGQGLEFLIYFQGNSAPDKSGLPSDRFSAERTGGSVSTLTIQRTQQEDSAVYLCASFTGVAGGLSTDTQYFGPGTRLTVL.

V and J are TRBV11-1 and TRBJ2-7; D may be TRBD2 (6 bases). Germline CDR1 SGHAT, CDR2 FQDESV (reference sequence). This CDR3 is 15 amino acids long. The V and J ends lost 5 bases and 2 bases respectively, with 16 bases between them. The DNA of the CDR3 is TGTGCCAGCAGCGCTCAGCTAGGAGGGACCTACGAGCAGTACTTC. Encoded protein: CASSAQLGGTYEQYF.

As DNA, the CDR3 is TGTGCCAGCAATGGAGCGGGAGGAAGCACAGATACGCAGTATTTT. Its translation: CASNGAGGSTDTQYF. This chain uses TRBV28 with TRBJ2-3; 9 bases agree with TRBD2. The V gene's germline CDR1 is MDHEN and CDR2 SYDVKM. Trimming removed 7 bases from V and 0 bases from J; junction bases left unmatched: 5. The CDR3 sequence is 15 residues long.

The chain joins TRBV7-3 to TRBJ2-6, with D possibly being TRBD1 (5 bases). Trimming stripped 3 bases from V and 2 bases from J, with 8 bases between. The germline V gene has CDR1 SGHTA and CDR2 FQGTGA. The CDR3 is 15 residues long. CDR3 region: CASSLAGTGANVLTF. The CDR3 nucleotides read TGTGCCAGCAGCTTGGCAGGGACTGGGGCCAACGTCCTGACTTTC.

J is TRBJ2-3 and V is TRBV15; D is possibly TRBD1 or TRBD2 (5 bases each). V lost 3 bases and J lost 4, with 11 bases in between. The CDR3 sequence is 14 residues long. Germline V lookup: CDR1 LNHNV, CDR2 YYDKDF (reference sequence). The CDR3: CATSRRGWADTQYF. Written as DNA, the CDR3 is TGTGCCACCAGCAGGAGGGGATGGGCAGATACGCAGTATTTT.

The V gene is TRBV7-2, the J gene TRBJ2-7; possibly TRBD1 or TRBD2 for D (7 bases each). Deletions cut 4 bases from V and 5 bases from J, with 15 bases between. This CDR3 is built from 14 residues. Germline V gene lookup returns CDR1 SGHTA and CDR2 FQGNSA. The chain's CDR3 is CASSSNRGGHEQYF. The CDR3 nucleotides read TGTGCCAGCAGCTCGAACAGGGGAGGGCACGAGCAGTACTTC.

V is TRBV25-1 and J is TRBJ2-3; 7 nucleotides agree with TRBD2. The V and J ends lost 3 bases and 3 bases, in that order; junction bases with no gene match: 6. This CDR3 has 15 amino acids. The germline V gene has CDR1 MGHDK and CDR2 SYGVNS. As DNA, the CDR3 is TGTGCCAGCAGTGATGGGCGGGAGTTGACAGATACGCAGTATTTT. It yields the protein CASSDGRELTDTQYF.

The gene calls are TRBV5-5 and TRBJ2-1; possibly TRBD1 or TRBD2 for D (5 bases each). The germline CDR1 and CDR2 sequences are SGHKS and YYEKEE (reference sequence). V was cut by 1 base and J by 6 bases, with 14 bases left in between. The CDR3 runs 15 residues. The CDR3 DNA follows: TGTGCCAGCAGCTTGTCGGGGAATGGGGGCAATGAGCAGTTCTTC. This sequence encodes CASSLSGNGGNEQFF.

The chain combines TRBV4-3 with TRBJ2-7, with D uncertain. This CDR3 has 15 residues. The V end was cut by 3 bases, the J end by 2 bases, with 14 bases between. Germline lookup yields CDR1 LGHNA and CDR2 YSLEER. Here the CDR3 DNA reads TGCGCCAGCAGCCAGTCTTCCTCAACGGCCTACGAGCAGTACTTC. Protein sequence: CASSQSSSTAYEQYF.

The chain recombines TRBV27 with TRBJ2-7; D is tentatively TRBD1 or TRBD2 (5 bases each). The CDR3 extends over 15 amino acids. V was cut by 0 bases and J by 2 bases, with 11 bases left in between. Germline lookup yields CDR1 MNHEY and CDR2 SMNVEV (reference sequence). As DNA, the CDR3 is TGTGCCAGCAGTTTATCGTGGGGGACCCCCTACGAGCAGTACTTC. Residues: CASSLSWGTPYEQYF.

Written as DNA, the CDR3 is TGTGCCAGCTCCGGGACTAGCGGGAGAGTTGAGCAGTTCTTC. Residues: CASSGTSGRVEQFF. The rearrangement joins TRBV27 to TRBJ2-1; TRBD2 agrees at 14 bases. This CDR3 region has 14 residues. Germline CDR1 and CDR2: MNHEY and SMNVEV (reference sequence). V trimming: 8 bases; J trimming: 9 bases; junction bases outside the gene matches: 6.

The chain links TRBV19 to TRBJ1-1, with 9 bases that match TRBD1. The CDR3 loop spans 14 amino acids. The J segment lost 5 bases and the V segment lost 4 bases, leaving 5 bases of the junction unmatched. CDR1 LNHDA and CDR2 SQIVND come from the germline V gene (reference sequence). CDR3 loop: CASSTRQGGTEAFF. The CDR3 DNA reads as TGTGCCAGTAGTACCCGACAGGGGGGGACTGAAGCTTTCTTT. Complete variable domain (other parts from reference TRBV19 and TRBJ1-1): DGGITQSPKYLFRKEGQNVTLSCEQNLNHDAMYWYRQDPGQGLRLIYYSQIVNDFQKGDIAEGYSVSREKKESFPLTVTSAQKNPTAFYLCASSTRQGGTEAFFGQGTRLTVV.

The chain joins TRBV14 to TRBJ2-5, with 7 bases matching TRBD1. The CDR3 is made up of 15 amino acids. Germline V lookup: CDR1 SGHDN, CDR2 FVKESK. J lost 0 bases, V lost 5 bases, and 6 bases had no gene match. This CDR3 is CASSGEGQHQETQYF. The DNA for the CDR3 is TGTGCCAGCAGCGGAGAGGGACAGCACCAAGAGACCCAGTACTTC.

The gene calls are TRBV7-3 and TRBJ2-1, with 12 bases matching TRBD2. The ends lost 5 bases at V and 2 bases at J; junction bases unmatched: 16. This CDR3 is 20 amino acids long. Germline V gives CDR1 SGHTA, CDR2 FQGTGA. Written as DNA, the CDR3 is TGTGCCAGCAGCCCAACCGGGACATTGACTAGCGGGAGAACCTACAATGAGCAGTTCTTC. Its protein product is CASSPTGTLTSGRTYNEQFF.